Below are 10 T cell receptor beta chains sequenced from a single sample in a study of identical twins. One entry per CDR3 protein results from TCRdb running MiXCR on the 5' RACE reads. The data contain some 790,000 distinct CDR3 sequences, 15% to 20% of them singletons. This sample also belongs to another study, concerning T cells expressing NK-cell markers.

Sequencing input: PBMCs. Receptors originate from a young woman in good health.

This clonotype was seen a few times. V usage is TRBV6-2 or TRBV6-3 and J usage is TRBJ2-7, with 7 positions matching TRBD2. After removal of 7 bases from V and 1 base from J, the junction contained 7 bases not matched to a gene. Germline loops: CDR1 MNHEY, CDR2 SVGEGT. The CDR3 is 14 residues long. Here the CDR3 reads CASNHGGKSYEQYF. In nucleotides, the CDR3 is TGTGCCAGCAACCACGGGGGGAAATCCTACGAGCAGTACTTC.

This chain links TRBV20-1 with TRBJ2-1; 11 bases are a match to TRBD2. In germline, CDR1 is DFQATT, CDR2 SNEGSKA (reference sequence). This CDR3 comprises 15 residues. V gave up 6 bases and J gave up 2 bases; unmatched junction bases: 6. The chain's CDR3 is CSAHTSGSAYNEQFF. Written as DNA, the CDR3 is TGCAGTGCGCATACTAGCGGGAGTGCCTACAATGAGCAGTTCTTC.

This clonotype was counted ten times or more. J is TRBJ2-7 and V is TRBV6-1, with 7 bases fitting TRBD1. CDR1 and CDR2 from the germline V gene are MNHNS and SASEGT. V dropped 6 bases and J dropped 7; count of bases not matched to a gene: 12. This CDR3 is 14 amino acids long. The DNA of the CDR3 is TGTGCCAGCAGCCCAGACAGGGTCAGATGGGAGCAGTACTTC. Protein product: CASSPDRVRWEQYF.

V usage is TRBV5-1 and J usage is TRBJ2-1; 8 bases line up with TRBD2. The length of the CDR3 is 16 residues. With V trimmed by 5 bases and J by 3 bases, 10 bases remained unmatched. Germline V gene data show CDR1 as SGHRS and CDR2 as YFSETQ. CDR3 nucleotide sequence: TGCGCCAGCAGAAACGCATTACGGGAGGGCTACAATGAGCAGTTCTTC. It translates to CASRNALREGYNEQFF.

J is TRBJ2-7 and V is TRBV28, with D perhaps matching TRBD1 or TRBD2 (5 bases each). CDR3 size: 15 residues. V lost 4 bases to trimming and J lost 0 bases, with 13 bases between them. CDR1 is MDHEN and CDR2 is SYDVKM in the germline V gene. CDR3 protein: CASSWRGAISYEQYF. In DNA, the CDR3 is TGTGCCAGCAGTTGGAGAGGGGCGATCTCCTACGAGCAGTACTTC.

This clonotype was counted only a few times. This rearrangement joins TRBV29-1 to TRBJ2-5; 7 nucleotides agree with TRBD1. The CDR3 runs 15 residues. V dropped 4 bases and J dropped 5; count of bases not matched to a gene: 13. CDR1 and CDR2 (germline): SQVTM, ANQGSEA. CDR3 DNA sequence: TGCAGCGTTGGGGGACAGACTACGTCAGGGGAGACCCAGTACTTC. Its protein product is CSVGGQTTSGETQYF.

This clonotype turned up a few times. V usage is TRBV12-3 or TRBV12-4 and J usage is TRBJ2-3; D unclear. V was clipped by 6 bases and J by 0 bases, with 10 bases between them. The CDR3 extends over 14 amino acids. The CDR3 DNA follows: TGTGCCAGCAGCGACTGGTCTAGCACAGATACGCAGTATTTT. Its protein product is CASSDWSSTDTQYF.

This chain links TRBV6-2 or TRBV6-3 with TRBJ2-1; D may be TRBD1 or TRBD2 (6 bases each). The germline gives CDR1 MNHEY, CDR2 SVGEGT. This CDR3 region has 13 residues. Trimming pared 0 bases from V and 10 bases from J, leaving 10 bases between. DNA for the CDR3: TGTGCCAGCAGTTACTCACGAGGGGGGGAGCAGTTCTTC. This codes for CASSYSRGGEQFF.

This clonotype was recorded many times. CDR3 nucleotide sequence: TGCAGTGCTAGAGTTTCCAGTCGGGATGAGCAGTTCTTC. This encodes CSARVSSRDEQFF. The gene calls are TRBV20-1 and TRBJ2-1; D is unresolved. Germline CDR1 DFQATT, CDR2 SNEGSKA (reference sequence). V lost 1 base and J 8 bases, leaving 12 bases between the germline ends. The CDR3 is 13 amino acids.

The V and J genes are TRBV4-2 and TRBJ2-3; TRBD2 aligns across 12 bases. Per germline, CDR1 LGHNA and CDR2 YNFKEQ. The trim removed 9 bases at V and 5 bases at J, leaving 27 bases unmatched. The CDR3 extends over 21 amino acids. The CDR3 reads CARGLGLIGGYGLAGRDTQYF. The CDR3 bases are TGTGCCAGGGGCTTGGGTCTCATCGGCGGGTACGGACTAGCGGGGAGAGATACGCAGTATTTT.